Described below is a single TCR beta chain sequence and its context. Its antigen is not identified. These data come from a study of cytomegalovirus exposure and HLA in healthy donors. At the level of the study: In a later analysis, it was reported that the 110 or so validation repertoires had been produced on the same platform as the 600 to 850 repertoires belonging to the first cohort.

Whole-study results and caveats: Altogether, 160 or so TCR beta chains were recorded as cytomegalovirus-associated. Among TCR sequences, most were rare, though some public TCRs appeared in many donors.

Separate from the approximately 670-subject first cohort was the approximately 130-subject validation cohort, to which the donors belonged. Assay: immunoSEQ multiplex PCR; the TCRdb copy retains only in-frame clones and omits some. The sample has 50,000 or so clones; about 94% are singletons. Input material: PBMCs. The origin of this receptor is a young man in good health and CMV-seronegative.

The CDR3 DNA is TGTGCCAGCAGCTCGGGGACAGGTTCCAGCGAGCAGTACTTC. Amino acid sequence: CASSSGTGSSEQYF. J is TRBJ2-7 and V is TRBV7-3; the match to TRBD1 covers 8 bases. The CDR3 is 14 residues long. Losses at the gene ends were 4 bases for V and 6 bases for J; bases not matched to a gene: 8. From germline, CDR1 is SGHTA and CDR2 FQGTGA. Combining the CDR3 with reference TRBV7-3 and TRBJ2-7 gives the whole variable domain GAGVSQTPSNKVTEKGKYVELRCDPISGHTALYWYRQSLGQGPEFLIYFQGTGAADDSGLPNDRFFAVRPEGSVSTLKIQRTERGDSAVYLCASSSGTGSSEQYFGPGTRLTVT.